These 14 T cell receptor beta chains were all obtained from the same sample, sequenced in a study of T-cell memory formation after mild COVID-19 (dated by TCRdb to the early 2020s). Library preparation was by 5' RACE. Sequencing relied on an Illumina NovaSeq 6000. TCRdb handled the public reads itself, with Q25 trimming in fastp and clone calling in MiXCR, and kept productive beta chains. Under each unique CDR3 protein, matching rows form one entry showing the most common genes and DNA. This sample is represented by 350,000 to 450,000 distinct CDR3 sequences; less than 25% of them were singletons. The ten biggest clones cover roughly 9.7% of the sample. The sequenced material came from PBMCs or a T cell subset sorted from them (not recorded which). These receptor sequences come from an adult woman who had mild COVID-19 (a few samples of this study predate the infection). The sample titles of this study are shuffled in the database, so cell type and time point are left out; the donor was told from shared clones.

The chain joins TRBV5-1 to TRBJ1-5, with D possibly being TRBD1 (5 bases). With 2 bases removed from V and 0 bases from J, the gap between germline ends came to 9 bases. Looked up from germline, CDR1 is SGHRS and CDR2 is YFSETQ. The CDR3 has 15 residues. The CDR3 DNA sequence: TGCGCCAGCAGCTTCGACGGGACTAGCAATCAGCCCCAGCATTTT. Translation gives CASSFDGTSNQPQHF.

The chain combines TRBV21-1 with TRBJ2-7; the table's D call of TRBD2 was not tested on the DNA. TRBV21-1 has pseudogene status. The CDR3 is made up of 16 amino acids. The CDR3 spells CASSKAPASGRDEQYF. CDR3 coding DNA: TGTGCCAGCAGCAAAGCGCCGGCTAGCGGGAGAGATGAGCAGTACTTC.

The CDR3 loop reads CASLRSGANVLTF. CDR3 DNA sequence: TGTGCCAGCCTGAGGTCTGGGGCCAACGTCCTGACTTTC. The V and J genes are TRBV2 and TRBJ2-6; D gene uncertain. Germline CDR1 SNHLY, CDR2 FYNNEI. Trimming took off 8 bases at V and 1 base at J, with 6 bases between the two ends. The CDR3 spans 13 residues. Full variable domain (missing parts from reference TRBV2 and TRBJ2-6): EPEVTQTPSHQVTQMGQEVILRCVPISNHLYFYWYRQILGQKVEFLVSFYNNEISEKSEIFDDQFSVERPDGSNFTLKIRSTKLEDSAMYFCASLRSGANVLTFGAGSRLTVL.

This clonotype has only a few counts. The V call is TRBV12-3 or TRBV12-4, the J call TRBJ2-1; the match to TRBD2 covers 9 bases. CDR3 size: 18 residues. V shed 5 bases and J 7 bases; nucleotides not matched to a gene: 18. CDR3 region: CASSPAGGSGRRLNEQFF. DNA of the CDR3: TGTGCCAGCAGTCCGGCCGGGGGGAGCGGGAGGAGATTGAATGAGCAGTTCTTC.

This chain links TRBV30 with TRBJ1-6, with D possibly matching TRBD1 (5 bases). Germline assignment: CDR1 GTSNPN and CDR2 SVGIG (reference sequence). The CDR3 loop spans 14 amino acids. Trimming cost V 1 base and J 8 bases, with 12 bases left between them. This CDR3 is CAWSGEGWDSPLHF. The DNA for the CDR3 is TGTGCCTGGAGTGGAGAGGGGTGGGATTCACCCCTCCACTTT.

In its sample, this clonotype was seen a few times. The CDR3 reads CASSPRSDPLNTEAFF. The CDR3 DNA sequence: TGCGCCAGCAGCCCAAGGAGCGACCCCTTGAACACTGAAGCTTTCTTT. This chain connects TRBV5-1 to TRBJ1-1, with D unclear. V lost 4 bases and J 0 bases, leaving 16 bases between the germline ends. In germline, CDR1 is SGHRS, CDR2 YFSETQ. The CDR3 covers 16 residues. The full variable domain, in which reference TRBV5-1 and TRBJ1-1 provide the parts outside the CDR3, is KAGVTQTPRYLIKTRGQQVTLSCSPISGHRSVSWYQQTPGQGLQFLFEYFSETQRNKGNFPGRFSGRQFSNSRSEMNVSTLELGDSALYLCASSPRSDPLNTEAFFGQGTRLTVV.

This clonotype came up a few times. This chain connects TRBV7-6 to TRBJ2-7; D perhaps matches TRBD2 (6 bases). The CDR3 is 15 amino acids. Germline CDR1 reads SGHVS; CDR2 reads FNYEAQ. Trimming stripped 5 bases from V and 3 bases from J, with 17 bases between. The CDR3 here is CASSLRLGGDYEQYF. CDR3 in DNA: TGTGCCAGCAGCCTCCGACTAGGTGGCGACTACGAGCAGTACTTC.

The chain employs TRBV24-1 and TRBJ1-2; D unresolved. There are 14 residues in the CDR3. Germline CDR1 and CDR2: KGHDR and SFDVKD. Trimming took 5 bases from V and 4 from J, leaving 13 bases between them. The chain's CDR3 is CATSGVGAFYGYTF. CDR3 DNA sequence: TGTGCCACCAGTGGCGTCGGAGCATTCTATGGCTACACCTTC.

The V gene is TRBV7-8, the J gene TRBJ2-7; a weak D match, TRBD2 (6 bases). Germline CDR1 and CDR2: SGHVS and FQNEAQ. CDR3 length: 13 amino acids. Trimming shortened V by 4 bases and J by 5 bases, and 12 bases separated the two germline ends. In DNA, the CDR3 is TGTGCCAGCAGCTCCGAACGGGGGAACGAGCAGTACTTC. Residues: CASSSERGNEQYF.

The chain combines TRBV7-6 with TRBJ2-2; 9 bases are a match to TRBD2. The CDR3 covers 17 residues. Germline lookup yields CDR1 SGHVS and CDR2 FNYEAQ. Unmatched junction bases numbered 12, after V lost 5 bases and J lost 5 bases. CDR3 residues: CASSRSLAGLETGELFF. CDR3 in DNA: TGTGCCAGCAGCCGAAGTCTAGCGGGACTGGAGACCGGGGAGCTGTTTTTT.

CDR3 in amino acids: CASSQESTRAGTYEQYF. The DNA of the CDR3 is TGCGCCAGCAGCCAAGAGTCGACCAGGGCCGGAACCTACGAGCAGTACTTC. The genes are TRBV4-1 and TRBJ2-7, with TRBD1 as a possible D gene (5 bases). V gave up 0 bases and J gave up 2 bases, with 17 bases separating them. From germline, CDR1 is MGHRA and CDR2 YSYEKL. The length of the CDR3 is 17 residues.

This CDR3 is CASSWSSSVKETQYF. CDR3 bases: TGCGCCAGCAGCTGGTCTTCTAGCGTCAAAGAGACCCAGTACTTC. The chain is built from TRBV5-1 and TRBJ2-5; TRBD2 is a possible D gene (6 bases). Germline assignment: CDR1 SGHRS and CDR2 YFSETQ. The CDR3 covers 15 residues. Trimming cost V 3 bases and J 3 bases, with 15 bases left between them.

This clonotype has a handful of counts. The chain uses TRBV4-2 and TRBJ1-6; 7 bases fit TRBD1. Germline CDR1 and CDR2: LGHNA and YNFKEQ. Trimming removed 4 bases from V and 9 bases from J; junction bases left unmatched: 6. The CDR3 loop spans 14 amino acids. The CDR3 DNA reads as TGTGCCAGCAGCCGACAGGGAAGGAGTTCACCCCTCCACTTT. Translation gives CASSRQGRSSPLHF.

The CDR3, as DNA: TGCAGCGTTGTTCCCGGGGCAGGGATCTATGGCTACACCTTC. Amino acid sequence: CSVVPGAGIYGYTF. The chain combines TRBV29-1 with TRBJ1-2; D might be TRBD1 (5 bases). CDR1 and CDR2 (germline): SQVTM, ANQGSEA. CDR3 length equals 14 residues. Trimming stripped 4 bases from V and 4 bases from J, with 16 bases between. The variable domain in full, completed from reference TRBV29-1 and TRBJ1-2, reads SAVISQKPSRDICQRGTSLTIQCQVDSQVTMMFWYRQQPGQSLTLIATANQGSEATYESGFVIDKFPISRPNLTFSTLTVSNMSPEDSSIYLCSVVPGAGIYGYTFGSGTRLTVV.